Listed below are T cell receptor beta chains from one sample, sequenced in a study of T cells in Graves' hyperthyroidism and ophthalmopathy. TCRdb used MiXCR to reprocess the multiplex PCR reads, holding one entry per CDR3 protein. The data hold 450,000 to 550,000 distinct CDR3 sequences, with less than 25% observed a single time. The sample taken for sequencing was blood. The receptors were sampled from a woman between 25 and 40 years old with Graves' ophthalmopathy. Both conserved end residues are part of each CDR3. The order of the fields is V gene, clone size, J gene, D gene, CDR3 DNA, CDR3 protein. D genes are given only for firm matches. The size entry is marked missing in some rows and otherwise reads once, few, many or a size class.

v_gene: TRBV2; abundance: few; j_gene: TRBJ1-2; d_gene: TRBD1; CDR3nt: TGTGCCAGCAGCGAGCAGGGGGTACGCGGCTACACCTTC; CDR3aa: CASSEQGVRGYTF
v_gene: TRBV24-1; abundance: many; j_gene: TRBJ1-2; d_gene: -; CDR3nt: TGTGCCACCAGTGATGGGGGCGGCTACACCTTC; CDR3aa: CATSDGGGYTF
v_gene: TRBV29-1; abundance: -; j_gene: TRBJ2-2; d_gene: -; CDR3nt: TGCAGCGTTGTAGACACAGAAGGACCCGGGGAGCTGTTTTTT; CDR3aa: CSVVDTEGPGELFF
v_gene: TRBV12-3/TRBV12-4; abundance: -; j_gene: TRBJ1-3; d_gene: TRBD1; CDR3nt: TGTGCCAGCAGTTATGGGACAGGCTCTGGAAACACCATATATTTT; CDR3aa: CASSYGTGSGNTIYF
v_gene: TRBV25-1; abundance: -; j_gene: TRBJ1-3; d_gene: -; CDR3nt: TGTGCCAGCAGTGAAACCCTCCCCTCTGGAAACACCATATATTTT; CDR3aa: CASSETLPSGNTIYF
v_gene: TRBV9; abundance: -; j_gene: TRBJ2-5; d_gene: TRBD2; CDR3nt: TGTGCCAGCAGCGTAGGTAGCGGGGGGGCCCAAGAGATCCAGTACTTC; CDR3aa: CASSVGSGGAQEIQYF
v_gene: TRBV10-3; abundance: few; j_gene: TRBJ1-6; d_gene: -; CDR3nt: TGTGCCATCAGTGAGTCGACCGGTAGACCCCTCCACTTT; CDR3aa: CAISESTGRPLHF
v_gene: TRBV27; abundance: many; j_gene: TRBJ1-5; d_gene: TRBD1; CDR3nt: TGTGCCAGCGGTTCAGAATCCGAGACAGGGGGCGGCAATCAGCCCCAGCATTTT; CDR3aa: CASGSESETGGGNQPQHF
v_gene: TRBV28; abundance: many; j_gene: TRBJ2-2; d_gene: -; CDR3nt: TGTGCCAGCAGTTTCTTCCTAGTGAACACCGGGGAGCTGTTTTTT; CDR3aa: CASSFFLVNTGELFF
v_gene: TRBV5-1; abundance: many; j_gene: TRBJ2-2; d_gene: TRBD1; CDR3nt: TGCGCCAGCAACCCAGGACAGGGAGCCGGGGAGCTGTTTTTT; CDR3aa: CASNPGQGAGELFF
v_gene: TRBV6-1; abundance: many; j_gene: TRBJ2-2; d_gene: TRBD1; CDR3nt: TGTGCCAGCAGAAGGGACAGAAACACCGGGGAGCTGTTTTTT; CDR3aa: CASRRDRNTGELFF
v_gene: TRBV11-2; abundance: many; j_gene: TRBJ2-7; d_gene: TRBD1; CDR3nt: TGTGCCAGCAGCCGTGGGACAGCGAAGTTGGGCGAGCAGTACTTC; CDR3aa: CASSRGTAKLGEQYF
v_gene: TRBV12-3/TRBV12-4; abundance: many; j_gene: TRBJ2-5; d_gene: -; CDR3nt: TGTGCCAGCTCCTTGAAGCCTCTGGGTGGGGCCCAGTACTTC; CDR3aa: CASSLKPLGGAQYF
v_gene: TRBV11-2; abundance: many; j_gene: TRBJ2-4; d_gene: TRBD2; CDR3nt: TGTGCCAGCAGCCTCCGGACTAGCAAAAACATTCAGTACTTC; CDR3aa: CASSLRTSKNIQYF
v_gene: TRBV5-6; abundance: -; j_gene: TRBJ2-2; d_gene: TRBD2; CDR3nt: TGTGCCAGCAGTATCCGGACTAGCGGGGGAATCACCGGGGAGCTGTTTTTT; CDR3aa: CASSIRTSGGITGELFF
v_gene: TRBV5-1; abundance: many; j_gene: TRBJ2-2; d_gene: -; CDR3nt: TGCGCCAGCAGCCCCCTCAGATCCGGGGAGCTGTTTTTT; CDR3aa: CASSPLRSGELFF
v_gene: TRBV6-5; abundance: many; j_gene: TRBJ2-6; d_gene: TRBD2; CDR3nt: TGTGCCAGCAGTTCCGGGACGGGGGGATCTGGGGCCAACGTCCTGACTTTC; CDR3aa: CASSSGTGGSGANVLTF